The present TCR beta chain was sequenced within a study of CDR3 diversity in severe acne. TCRdb itself ran the PCR reads through MiXCR, one entry per CDR3 protein. The table shows more than 80,000 distinct CDR3 sequences, with 45% to 55% occurring only once. This clonotype has a count of ten or more. This CDR3 is built from 15 residues. Germline V gene data show CDR1 as LNHDA and CDR2 as SQIVND (reference sequence). J gave up 3 bases and V 6 bases, and 10 bases lay outside the gene matches. The specimen sequenced was blood. This receptor was obtained from a male donor with severe acne vulgaris. The chain links TRBV19 to TRBJ1-2, with 7 bases lining up with TRBD1. The DNA of the CDR3 is TGTGCCAGTAGCTCCTGGAGGGGGCAGGACTATGGCTACACCTTC. Translated, it gives CASSSWRGQDYGYTF.